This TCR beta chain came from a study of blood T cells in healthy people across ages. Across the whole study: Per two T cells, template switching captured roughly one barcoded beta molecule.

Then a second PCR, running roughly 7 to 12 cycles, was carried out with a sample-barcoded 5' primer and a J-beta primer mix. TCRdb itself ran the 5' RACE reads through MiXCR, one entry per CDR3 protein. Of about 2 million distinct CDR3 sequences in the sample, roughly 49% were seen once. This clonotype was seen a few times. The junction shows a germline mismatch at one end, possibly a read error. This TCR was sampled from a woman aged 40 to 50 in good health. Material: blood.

The CDR3 reads CASSPQGGISSTDTQYF. The CDR3 DNA reads TGTGCCAGCAGCCCCCAGGGGGGGATATCTAGCACTGATACGCAGTATTTT. The rearrangement uses TRBV4-2 and TRBJ2-3; perhaps D is TRBD1 or TRBD2 (7 bases each). Germline V CDR1 and CDR2: LGHNA, YNFKEQ. There are 17 residues in the CDR3.